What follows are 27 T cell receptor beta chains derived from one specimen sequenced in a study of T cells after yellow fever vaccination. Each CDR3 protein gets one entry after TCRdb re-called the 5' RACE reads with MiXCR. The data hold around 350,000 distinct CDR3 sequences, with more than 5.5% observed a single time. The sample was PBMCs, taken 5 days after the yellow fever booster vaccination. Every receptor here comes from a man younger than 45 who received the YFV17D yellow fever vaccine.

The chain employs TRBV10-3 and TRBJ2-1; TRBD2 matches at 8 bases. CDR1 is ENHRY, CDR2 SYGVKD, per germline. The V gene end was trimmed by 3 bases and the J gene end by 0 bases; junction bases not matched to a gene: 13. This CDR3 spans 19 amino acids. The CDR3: CAISDVASGQRRSYNEQFF. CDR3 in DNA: TGTGCCATCAGTGACGTGGCTAGCGGGCAACGACGCTCCTACAATGAGCAGTTCTTC.

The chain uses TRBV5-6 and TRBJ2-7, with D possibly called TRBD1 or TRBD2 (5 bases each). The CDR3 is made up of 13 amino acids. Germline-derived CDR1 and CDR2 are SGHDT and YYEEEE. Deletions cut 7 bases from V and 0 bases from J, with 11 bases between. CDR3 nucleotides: TGTGCCAGCCGACAGCGGTCCTCCTACGAGCAGTACTTC. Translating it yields CASRQRSSYEQYF.

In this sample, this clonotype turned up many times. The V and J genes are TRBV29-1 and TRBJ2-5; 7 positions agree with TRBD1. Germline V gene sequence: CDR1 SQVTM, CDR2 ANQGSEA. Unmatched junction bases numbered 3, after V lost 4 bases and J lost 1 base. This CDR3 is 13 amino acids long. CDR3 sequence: CSVVRDSQETQYF. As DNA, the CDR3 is TGCAGCGTTGTACGGGACAGCCAAGAGACCCAGTACTTC.

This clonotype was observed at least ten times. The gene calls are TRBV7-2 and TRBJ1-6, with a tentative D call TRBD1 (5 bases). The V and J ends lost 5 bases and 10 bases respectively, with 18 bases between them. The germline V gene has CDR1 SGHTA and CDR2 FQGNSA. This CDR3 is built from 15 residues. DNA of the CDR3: TGTGCCAGCAGCCTGCTCGGGACTAAGGGGTCACCCCTCCACTTT. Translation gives CASSLLGTKGSPLHF.

The CDR3, as DNA: TGTGCCAGCTCACCACCGGCCAGGGGCCTGCAGTTCTTC. Translated: CASSPPARGLQFF. V and J are TRBV18 and TRBJ2-1; TRBD1 might be the D (6 bases). Germline V gene lookup returns CDR1 KGHSH and CDR2 LQKENI. Deletions cut 0 bases from V and 12 bases from J, with 12 bases between. The CDR3 has 13 amino acids.

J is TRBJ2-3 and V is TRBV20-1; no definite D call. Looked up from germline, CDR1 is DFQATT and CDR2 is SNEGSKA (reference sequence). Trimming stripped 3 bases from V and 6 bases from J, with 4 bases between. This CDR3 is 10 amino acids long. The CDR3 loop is CSASLDTQYF. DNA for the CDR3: TGCAGTGCTAGTTTGGATACGCAGTATTTT.

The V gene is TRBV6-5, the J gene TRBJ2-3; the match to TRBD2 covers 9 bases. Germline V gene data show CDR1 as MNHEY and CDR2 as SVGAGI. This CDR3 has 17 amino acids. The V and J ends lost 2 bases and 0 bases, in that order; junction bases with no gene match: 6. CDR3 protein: CASSYPGLAPSTDTQYF. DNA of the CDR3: TGTGCCAGCAGTTACCCTGGACTAGCGCCGAGCACAGATACGCAGTATTTT.

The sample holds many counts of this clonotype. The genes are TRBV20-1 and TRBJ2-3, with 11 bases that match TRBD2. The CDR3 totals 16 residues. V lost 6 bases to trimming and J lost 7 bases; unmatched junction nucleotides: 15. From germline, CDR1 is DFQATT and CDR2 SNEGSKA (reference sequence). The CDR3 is CSAPWLAGGVGNTQYF. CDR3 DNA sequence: TGCAGTGCCCCTTGGCTAGCGGGAGGAGTTGGGAATACGCAGTATTTT.

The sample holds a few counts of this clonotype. The chain's CDR3 is CASSLGTKDQPQHF. In DNA, the CDR3 is TGTGCCAGCTCATTGGGGACAAAGGATCAGCCCCAGCATTTT. The chain couples TRBV18 to TRBJ1-5; TRBD1 might be the D (6 bases). Germline-derived CDR1 and CDR2 are KGHSH and LQKENI. The V and J ends lost 5 bases and 5 bases respectively, with 13 bases between them. This CDR3 spans 14 amino acids.

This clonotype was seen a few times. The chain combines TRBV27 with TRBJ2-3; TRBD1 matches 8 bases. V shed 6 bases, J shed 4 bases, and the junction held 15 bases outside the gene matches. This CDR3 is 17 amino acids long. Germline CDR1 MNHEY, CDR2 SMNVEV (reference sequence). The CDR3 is CASSSPGIQGDADTQYF. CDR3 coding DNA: TGTGCCAGCAGCTCCCCGGGCATACAGGGGGACGCAGATACGCAGTATTTT.

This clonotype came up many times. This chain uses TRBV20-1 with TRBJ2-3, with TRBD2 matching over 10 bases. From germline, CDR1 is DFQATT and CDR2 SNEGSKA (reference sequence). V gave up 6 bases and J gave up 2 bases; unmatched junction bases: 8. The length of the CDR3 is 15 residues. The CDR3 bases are TGCAGTGCCCCCCTTAGCGGGAGGAACACAGATACGCAGTATTTT. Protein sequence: CSAPLSGRNTDTQYF.

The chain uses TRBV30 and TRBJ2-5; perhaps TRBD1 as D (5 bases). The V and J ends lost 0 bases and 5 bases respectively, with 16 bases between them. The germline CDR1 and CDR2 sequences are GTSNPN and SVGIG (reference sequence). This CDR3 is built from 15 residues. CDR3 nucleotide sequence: TGTGCCTGGAGTGTAGAGATAGGGGAAGGGGAGACCCAGTACTTC. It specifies CAWSVEIGEGETQYF.

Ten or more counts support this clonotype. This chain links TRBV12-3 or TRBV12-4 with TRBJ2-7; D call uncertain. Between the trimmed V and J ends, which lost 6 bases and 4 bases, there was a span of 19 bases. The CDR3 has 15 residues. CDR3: CASSSDVLYGYEQYF. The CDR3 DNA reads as TGTGCCAGCAGCTCGGACGTCTTGTACGGTTACGAGCAGTACTTC.

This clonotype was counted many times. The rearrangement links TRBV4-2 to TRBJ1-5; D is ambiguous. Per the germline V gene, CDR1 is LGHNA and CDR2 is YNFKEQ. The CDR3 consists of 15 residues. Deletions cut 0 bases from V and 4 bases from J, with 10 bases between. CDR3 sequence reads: CASSQDKAVNQPQHF. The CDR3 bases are TGTGCCAGCAGCCAAGATAAGGCGGTTAATCAGCCCCAGCATTTT.

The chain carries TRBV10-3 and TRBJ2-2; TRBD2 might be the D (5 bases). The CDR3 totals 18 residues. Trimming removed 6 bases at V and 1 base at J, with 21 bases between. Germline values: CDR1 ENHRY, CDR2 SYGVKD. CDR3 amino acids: CAIRHLEGSGLNTGELFF. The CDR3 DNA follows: TGTGCCATCAGACACCTTGAGGGAAGCGGACTGAACACCGGGGAGCTGTTTTTT.

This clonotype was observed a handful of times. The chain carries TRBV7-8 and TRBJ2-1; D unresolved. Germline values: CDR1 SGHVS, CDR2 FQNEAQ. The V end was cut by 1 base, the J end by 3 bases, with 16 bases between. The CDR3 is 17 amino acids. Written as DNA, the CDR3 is TGTGCCAGCAGCTTAGTGGTGGGCCGAAGAAGCTACAATGAGCAGTTCTTC. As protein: CASSLVVGRRSYNEQFF.

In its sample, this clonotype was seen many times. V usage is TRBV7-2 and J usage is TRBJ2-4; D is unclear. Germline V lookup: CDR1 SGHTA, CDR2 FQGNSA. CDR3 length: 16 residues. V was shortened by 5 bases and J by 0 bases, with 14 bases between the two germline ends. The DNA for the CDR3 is TGTGCCAGCAGCCCGGCCAGTACTCTAGCCAAAAACATTCAGTACTTC. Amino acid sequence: CASSPASTLAKNIQYF.

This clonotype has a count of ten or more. The CDR3 DNA reads as TGTGCCAGCAGCTTATTACCGGGACCCCGGGGACACAGACTGTATTTT. Translation gives CASSLLPGPRGHRLYF. The rearrangement joins TRBV11-2 to TRBJ2-3; the D gene is possibly TRBD1 (6 bases). Germline values: CDR1 SGHAT, CDR2 FQNNGV. The length of the CDR3 is 16 residues. V dropped 2 bases and J dropped 14 bases, with 26 bases sitting between them.

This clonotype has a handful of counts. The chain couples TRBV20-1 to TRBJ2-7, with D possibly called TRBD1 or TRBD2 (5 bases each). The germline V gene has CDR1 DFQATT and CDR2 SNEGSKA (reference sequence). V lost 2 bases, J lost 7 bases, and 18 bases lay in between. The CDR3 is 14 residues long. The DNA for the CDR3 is TGCAGTGCTAGAAAACCGGGACCGTCTCGGGAGCAGTACTTC. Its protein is CSARKPGPSREQYF.

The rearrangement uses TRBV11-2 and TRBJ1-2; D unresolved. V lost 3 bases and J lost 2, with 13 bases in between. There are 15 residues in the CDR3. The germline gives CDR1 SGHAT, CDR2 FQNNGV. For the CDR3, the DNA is TGTGCCAGCAGCTTCGGAACAAGACTAAACTATGGCTACACCTTC. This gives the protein CASSFGTRLNYGYTF.

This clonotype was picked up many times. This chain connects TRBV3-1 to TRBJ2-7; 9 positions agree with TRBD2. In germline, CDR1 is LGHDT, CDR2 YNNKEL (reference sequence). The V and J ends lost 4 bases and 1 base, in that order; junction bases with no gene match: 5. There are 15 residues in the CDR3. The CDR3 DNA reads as TGTGCCAGCAGCCCGACTAGCGGATTGTCCTACGAGCAGTACTTC. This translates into CASSPTSGLSYEQYF.

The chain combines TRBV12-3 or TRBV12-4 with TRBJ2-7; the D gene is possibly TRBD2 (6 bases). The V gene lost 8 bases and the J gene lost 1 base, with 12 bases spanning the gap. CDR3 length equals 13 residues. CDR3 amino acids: CASGGDGSYEQYF. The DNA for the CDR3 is TGTGCCAGCGGAGGGGACGGGTCCTACGAGCAGTACTTC.

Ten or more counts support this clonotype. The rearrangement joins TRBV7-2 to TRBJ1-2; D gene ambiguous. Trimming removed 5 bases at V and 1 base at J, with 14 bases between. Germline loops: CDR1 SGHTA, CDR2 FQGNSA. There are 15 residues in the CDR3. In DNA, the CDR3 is TGTGCCAGCAGCGCAAGAACAGAACTTAACTATGGCTACACCTTC. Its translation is CASSARTELNYGYTF.

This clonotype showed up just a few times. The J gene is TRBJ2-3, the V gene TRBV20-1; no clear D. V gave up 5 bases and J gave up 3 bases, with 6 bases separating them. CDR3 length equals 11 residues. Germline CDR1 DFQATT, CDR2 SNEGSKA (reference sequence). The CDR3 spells CSALSTDTQYF. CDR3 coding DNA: TGCAGTGCTCTCTCTACAGATACGCAGTATTTT.

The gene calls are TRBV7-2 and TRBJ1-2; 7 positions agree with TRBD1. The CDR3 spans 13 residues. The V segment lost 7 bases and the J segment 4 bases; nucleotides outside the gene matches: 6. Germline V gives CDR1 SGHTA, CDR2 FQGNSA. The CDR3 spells CASTAGTAYGYTF. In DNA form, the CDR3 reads TGTGCCAGCACCGCCGGGACAGCCTATGGCTACACCTTC.

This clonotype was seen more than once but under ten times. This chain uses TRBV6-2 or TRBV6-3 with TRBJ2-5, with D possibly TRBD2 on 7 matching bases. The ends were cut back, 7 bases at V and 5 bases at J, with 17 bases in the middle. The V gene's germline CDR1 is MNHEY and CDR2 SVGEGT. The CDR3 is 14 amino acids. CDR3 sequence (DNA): TGTGCCAGCACCCCCCGGGGGGCTGGGGAGACCCAGTACTTC. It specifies CASTPRGAGETQYF.

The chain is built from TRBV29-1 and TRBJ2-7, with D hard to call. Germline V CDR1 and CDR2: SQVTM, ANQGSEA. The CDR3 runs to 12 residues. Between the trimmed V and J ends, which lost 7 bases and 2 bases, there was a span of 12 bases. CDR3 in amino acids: CSAIQSTYEQYF. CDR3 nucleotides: TGCAGCGCTATACAGAGTACCTACGAGCAGTACTTC.